The sequence of this TCR beta chain was determined in a study of T cell clonality in common variable immunodeficiency. CVID subjects had received replacement immunoglobulin for at least one year. On this clone itself: The antigen is undetermined. The sequence runs out 3 residues before the end of the CDR3; the remainder is reconstructed from the germline J gene.

This CDR3 has 17 amino acids. The V gene end was trimmed by 2 bases and the J gene end by 3 bases; junction bases not matched to a gene: 8. Germline V gene data show CDR1 as MNHNS and CDR2 as SASEGT. Study results and limitations: Fewer deletions and N-nucleotide insertions were reportedly seen in common variable immunodeficiency TCR beta sequences.

Sequencing used immunoSEQ multiplex PCR; TCRdb keeps in-frame clones, though not all of them. The sample is made up of more than 25,000 clones, none counted only once. The chain links TRBV6-1 to TRBJ2-1; 9 nucleotides match TRBD2. The receptor was derived from a human donor with common variable immunodeficiency. Sequencing input: peripheral blood mononuclear cells. CDR3 DNA, as far as it was read: TGTGCCAGCAGTGAATGGGTTAGCGGGAGCTTCTACAATGAG. This sequence encodes CASSEWVSGSFYNE. The whole CDR3 protein reads CASSEWVSGSFYNEQFF.